This entry lists 23 T cell receptor beta chains sequenced from one sample in a study of post-analysis software for immune sequencing data (dated by TCRdb to the mid-2010s). On the study overall, not on this receptor specifically: Patients showed significantly higher frequencies than controls for about 5 TRBV segments, among them TRBV5-6, TRBV5-1 and TRBV20-1.

Library generation was performed with PCR. The sample was run on an Illumina HiSeq 2500. Unique molecular identifiers were incorporated into TCR beta cDNA libraries to reduce PCR and sequencing biases. TCRdb reprocessed the public reads (quality trimming at Q25 with fastp, clone calling with MiXCR) and kept in-frame beta chains. Rows matching on CDR3 protein sequence are summarized as one entry with the most common DNA and genes. The sample includes 380,000 or so distinct CDR3 sequences, with roughly 30% observed a single time. The top ten clones comprise 13% of the sample. These TCRs' antigens remain unknown. The material sequenced was blood. The receptors originated from a girl aged 5 to 17 with multiple sclerosis.

This chain links TRBV4-1 with TRBJ1-1; 7 nucleotides match TRBD1. V gave up 5 bases and J gave up 3 bases; unmatched junction bases: 0. Germline CDR1 and CDR2: MGHRA and YSYEKL. The CDR3 consists of 12 residues. Here the CDR3 DNA reads TGCGCCAGCAGCAGGGGGCACACTGAAGCTTTCTTT. Its protein is CASSRGHTEAFF.

The sample holds one count of this clonotype. The CDR3 DNA sequence: TGTGCCTGGAAGGGCAGGAGGAACACTGAAGCTTTCTTT. This sequence encodes CAWKGRRNTEAFF. The chain links TRBV30 to TRBJ1-1; D is uncertain. Trimming cost V 4 bases and J 1 base, with 10 bases left between them. Germline lookup yields CDR1 GTSNPN and CDR2 SVGIG (reference sequence). The CDR3 runs to 13 residues.

The rearrangement uses TRBV20-1 and TRBJ2-6; 14 bases match TRBD2. In germline, CDR1 is DFQATT, CDR2 SNEGSKA (reference sequence). With 5 bases clipped from V and 0 bases from J, the junction kept 6 bases outside the gene matches. This CDR3 region has 18 residues. The CDR3 sequence: CSAGLAGGTRSGANVLTF. CDR3 in DNA: TGCAGTGCTGGACTAGCGGGGGGCACTCGCTCTGGGGCCAACGTCCTGACTTTC.

V gene TRBV7-8 combines with J gene TRBJ2-5, with TRBD1 matching 8 bases. The V gene end was trimmed by 1 base and the J gene end by 0 bases; junction bases not matched to a gene: 1. From germline, CDR1 is SGHVS and CDR2 FQNEAQ. The CDR3 sequence is 15 residues long. The CDR3 loop reads CASSLEDRDQETQYF. In nucleotides, the CDR3 is TGTGCCAGCAGCTTAGAGGACAGGGACCAAGAGACCCAGTACTTC.

This clonotype was seen only a few times. V and J are TRBV5-4 and TRBJ2-3; 10 bases align to TRBD2. There are 16 residues in the CDR3. The trim removed 1 base at V and 6 bases at J, leaving 8 bases unmatched. The germline V gene has CDR1 SGHNT and CDR2 YYREEE (reference sequence). CDR3 residues: CASSLRVSGGPDTQYF. The DNA of the CDR3 is TGTGCCAGCAGCTTGCGGGTTAGCGGGGGGCCTGATACGCAGTATTTT. The full variable domain, rest sourced from reference TRBV5-4 and TRBJ2-3, is ETGVTQSPTHLIKTRGQQVTLRCSSQSGHNTVSWYQQALGQGPQFIFQYYREEENGRGNFPPRFSGLQFPNYSSELNVNALELDDSALYLCASSLRVSGGPDTQYFGPGTRLTVL.

Only a few counts were recorded for this clonotype. The chain has TRBV29-1 and TRBJ1-4, with 7 bases aligning to TRBD1. The trim removed 7 bases at V and 5 bases at J, leaving 19 bases unmatched. The CDR3 loop spans 17 amino acids. CDR1 is SQVTM, CDR2 ANQGSEA, per germline. CDR3 loop: CSASTGNRLLGNEKLFF. CDR3 sequence (DNA): TGCAGCGCCTCGACAGGGAATCGTCTCTTAGGGAATGAAAAACTGTTTTTT.

This chain connects TRBV6-5 to TRBJ2-6, with a possible D match to TRBD2 (6 bases). V lost 4 bases and J 4 bases, leaving 11 bases between the germline ends. Germline CDR1 is MNHEY and CDR2 is SVGAGI. CDR3 size: 15 residues. This chain's CDR3 is CASSLSGWGANVLTF. CDR3 DNA sequence: TGTGCCAGCAGTTTGAGCGGGTGGGGGGCCAACGTCCTGACTTTC.

This clonotype occurred many times. The chain has TRBV4-3 and TRBJ2-3; TRBD2 matches 10 bases. The CDR3 extends over 14 amino acids. After removal of 4 bases from V and 6 bases from J, the junction contained 4 bases not matched to a gene. Germline CDR1 and CDR2: LGHNA and YSLEER. The CDR3 reads CASSPLAGEDTQYF. The CDR3 DNA reads TGCGCCAGCAGCCCGCTAGCGGGGGAGGATACGCAGTATTTT.

This rearrangement joins TRBV12-3 or TRBV12-4 to TRBJ1-5; D not certain. V was trimmed by 3 bases and J by 7 bases, leaving 7 bases between them. The CDR3 extends over 12 amino acids. CDR3 nucleotide sequence: TGTGCCAGCAGTTTCGGGTTACAGCCCCAGCATTTT. The encoded protein is CASSFGLQPQHF.

This chain joins TRBV20-1 and TRBJ1-2; D unclear. The germline V gene has CDR1 DFQATT and CDR2 SNEGSKA (reference sequence). Trimming shortened V by 3 bases and J by 5 bases, and 10 bases separated the two germline ends. The CDR3 totals 12 residues. Here the CDR3 reads CSARGIPYGYTF. DNA of the CDR3: TGCAGTGCTAGGGGCATCCCTTATGGCTACACCTTC.

This clonotype came up a few times. The chain carries TRBV29-1 and TRBJ1-5, with D unresolved. The length of the CDR3 is 11 residues. Germline values: CDR1 SQVTM, CDR2 ANQGSEA. Trimming removed 4 bases from V and 4 bases from J, with 5 bases in between. For the CDR3, the DNA is TGCAGCGTTGGAAATAATCAGCCCCAGCATTTT. Amino acids: CSVGNNQPQHF.

The table lists this clonotype with a few counts. The V gene is TRBV12-3 or TRBV12-4, the J gene TRBJ2-1; perhaps TRBD1 as D (5 bases). Trimming left V 4 bases short and J 0 bases short, with 13 bases between. This CDR3 has 16 amino acids. CDR3 in DNA: TGTGCCAGCAGTTCTCTCGGAAGGGGCTCCTACAATGAGCAGTTCTTC. Amino acids: CASSSLGRGSYNEQFF.

This clonotype was counted between two and nine times. The chain couples TRBV20-1 to TRBJ2-7, with D unclear. Germline CDR1 is DFQATT and CDR2 is SNEGSKA (reference sequence). The CDR3 loop spans 12 amino acids. The V end lost 1 base, the J end lost 6 bases, and 10 bases lay between the germline ends. CDR3 sequence (DNA): TGCAGTGCTAGAGTTCGGACGGGCGAGCAGTACTTC. Protein sequence: CSARVRTGEQYF.

J is TRBJ2-3 and V is TRBV7-2; D ambiguous. Germline V lookup: CDR1 SGHTA, CDR2 FQGNSA. This CDR3 contains 15 residues. Trimming shortened V by 2 bases and J by 0 bases, and 9 bases separated the two germline ends. The CDR3 here is CASSLLGLSTDTQYF. The DNA of the CDR3 is TGTGCCAGCAGCTTATTGGGCCTAAGCACAGATACGCAGTATTTT.

A remark on this clonotype: Possible read error: a much larger clone is one base away. This chain uses TRBV7-2 with TRBJ2-1, with D perhaps TRBD2 (6 bases). Trimming removed 0 bases at V and 13 bases at J, with 16 bases between. Germline V gene lookup returns CDR1 SGHTA and CDR2 FQGNSA. The CDR3 is 14 amino acids. CDR3 residues: CASSLAGGGETQFF. The CDR3 DNA is TGTGCCAGCAGCTTAGCCGGGGGTGGGGAGACCCAGTTCTTC.

This chain links TRBV2 with TRBJ2-4; the D gene is possibly TRBD1 (5 bases). V dropped 2 bases and J dropped 1 base, with 12 bases sitting between them. The CDR3 extends over 16 amino acids. Germline lookup yields CDR1 SNHLY and CDR2 FYNNEI. CDR3 DNA sequence: TGTGCCAGCAGTGAACAGGGTGGTATGGCCAAAAACATTCAGTACTTC. Protein product: CASSEQGGMAKNIQYF.

The chain links TRBV19 to TRBJ1-2; 9 bases agree with TRBD1. The CDR3 runs 14 residues. The germline gives CDR1 LNHDA, CDR2 SQIVND (reference sequence). J was trimmed by 4 bases and V by 10 bases; bases with no gene match: 10. CDR3 DNA: TGTGCCACCCAACAGGGGGCCGGTAGCTATGGCTACACCTTC. Its protein product is CATQQGAGSYGYTF.

A few counts support this clonotype. The chain joins TRBV20-1 to TRBJ2-3; 12 nucleotides agree with TRBD1. The CDR3 is 13 residues long. Germline assignment: CDR1 DFQATT and CDR2 SNEGSKA (reference sequence). V trimming: 6 bases; J trimming: 7 bases; junction bases outside the gene matches: 5. CDR3 residues: CSARDRGQNTQYF. CDR3 bases: TGCAGTGCGCGGGACAGGGGGCAGAATACGCAGTATTTT.

This clonotype turned up a few times. The genes are TRBV12-3 or TRBV12-4 and TRBJ1-2; TRBD1 agrees at 8 bases. J was trimmed by 5 bases and V by 2 bases; bases with no gene match: 4. The length of the CDR3 is 14 residues. CDR3 in amino acids: CASSLRGQGYGYTF. CDR3 DNA: TGTGCCAGCAGTTTAAGAGGACAGGGATATGGCTACACCTTC.

This clonotype showed up just a few times. This chain uses TRBV6-5 with TRBJ2-7, with TRBD2 identical over 11 bases. This CDR3 is 15 amino acids long. Per the germline V gene, CDR1 is MNHEY and CDR2 is SVGAGI. Unmatched junction bases numbered 7, after V lost 0 bases and J lost 9 bases. CDR3 loop: CASSYSTSGAAGQYF. CDR3 bases: TGTGCCAGCAGTTACTCGACTAGCGGGGCGGCAGGGCAGTACTTC.

The table lists this clonotype with many counts. The junction shows a germline mismatch at one end, possibly a read error. This rearrangement joins TRBV4-3 to TRBJ2-5; 9 bases agree with TRBD1. Looked up from germline, CDR1 is LGHNA and CDR2 is YSLEER. This CDR3 has 13 amino acids. Here the CDR3 reads CASSQDRGETQYF. CDR3 sequence (DNA): TGTGCCAGCAGCCAGGACAGGGGAGAGACCCAGTACTTC.

In this sample, this clonotype turned up many times. The chain links TRBV12-3 or TRBV12-4 to TRBJ1-2; 11 bases line up with TRBD1. Trimming removed 6 bases from V and 9 bases from J; junction bases left unmatched: 6. CDR3 length: 13 residues. CDR3 DNA sequence: TGTGCCAGCAGCCTTGGGGACAGGGGGAGCTACACCTTC. This sequence encodes CASSLGDRGSYTF.

This clonotype turned up a few times. This rearrangement joins TRBV5-1 to TRBJ2-1; 7 bases agree with TRBD1. CDR1 and CDR2 (germline): SGHRS, YFSETQ. Trimming cost V 5 bases and J 5 bases; bases outside gene matches: 7. The CDR3 runs to 14 residues. The CDR3 protein is CASSPDRINNEQFF. The CDR3 DNA follows: TGCGCCAGCAGTCCGGACAGGATCAACAATGAGCAGTTCTTC. Full variable domain (remainder filled in from reference TRBV5-1 and TRBJ2-1): KAGVTQTPRYLIKTRGQQVTLSCSPISGHRSVSWYQQTPGQGLQFLFEYFSETQRNKGNFPGRFSGRQFSNSRSEMNVSTLELGDSALYLCASSPDRINNEQFFGPGTRLTVL.